The T cell receptor beta chain described here comes from a study of blood T cell repertoires in COVID-19. Study as a whole: T cells, B-cell-depleted T cells, or PBMCs supplied cDNA or gDNA.

The assay was immunoSEQ multiplex PCR, and TCRdb's table has in-frame clones only and misses some. This table has roughly 250,000 clones, roughly 88% appearing once. Assignments of participants to cohorts depended upon their own reported clinical history. Sequenced input: PBMCs or T cells enriched from blood (not recorded which). The receptor was isolated from a woman between 40 and 55 years old with acute COVID-19.

This CDR3 is CASSPRLSEQYF. The CDR3 DNA follows: TGTGCCAGCTCACCGAGGCTTTCGGAGCAGTACTTC. The J gene is TRBJ2-7, the V gene TRBV18; D call uncertain. The germline CDR1 and CDR2 sequences are KGHSH and LQKENI. This CDR3 has 12 residues. Trimming took 3 bases from V and 7 from J, leaving 10 bases between them.